Presented here are 24 T cell receptor beta chains from one specimen sequenced in a study of T cell clonality in common variable immunodeficiency. Profiled with immunoSEQ multiplex PCR; TCRdb holds only in-frame clones, not every one. The data show 60,000 to 75,000 clones, with none appearing a single time. Material: peripheral blood mononuclear cells. All receptors come from a person aged 18 to 69 in good health.

This clone was counted many times. The read stops 3 residues short of the end of the CDR3; the missing end is completed from the germline J gene. The V gene is TRBV12-3 or TRBV12-4, the J gene TRBJ2-7, with D uncertain. CDR3 size: 13 residues. Between the trimmed V and J ends, which lost 3 bases and 3 bases, there was a span of 9 bases. The CDR3 spells CASSLGRGYEQYF. The CDR3 bases that were read are TGTGCCAGCAGTTTGGGCAGAGGCTACGAG.

This clone was seen at least ten times. The CDR3 goes on 3 residues after the read ends, and that part is filled in from the germline J gene. This chain joins TRBV7-9 and TRBJ2-7, with D uncertain. V was pared by 3 bases and J by 3 bases, with 6 bases between. CDR1 SEHNR and CDR2 FQNEAQ come from the germline V gene (reference sequence). The CDR3 spans 12 residues. CDR3 bases read: TGTGCCAGCAGCTTCCAGAGCTACGAG. Its protein product is CASSFQSYE. Given in full, the CDR3 is CASSFQSYEQYF.

Worth noting for this clone: From the germline J gene comes the end of the CDR3, since the read stops 3 residues before it. The chain combines TRBV7-9 with TRBJ2-5; maybe TRBD1 (6 bases). Germline assignment: CDR1 SEHNR and CDR2 FQNEAQ (reference sequence). V was cut by 1 base and J by 2 bases, with 11 bases left in between. The CDR3 is 15 residues long. The CDR3 DNA, read in part, is TGTGCCAGCAGCTTAGACAGGGTGAGGCAAGAGACC. The encoded protein is CASSLDRVRQET. The entire CDR3 protein is CASSLDRVRQETQYF.

This clone has ten or more counts. The CDR3 is cut off 3 residues early in the read; its end comes from the germline J gene. The chain recombines TRBV10-3 with TRBJ2-1; 8 nucleotides line up with TRBD2. Germline values: CDR1 ENHRY, CDR2 SYGVKD. CDR3 length: 14 residues. With 6 bases clipped from V and 8 bases from J, the junction kept 9 bases outside the gene matches. CDR3 DNA (partial): TGTGCCATCAGCTTGGGGACTAGGTCGGATGAG. Translated, it gives CAISLGTRSDE. The whole CDR3 region reads CAISLGTRSDEQFF.

At least ten counts were recorded for this clone. The read is 3 residues too short to cover the CDR3 end, so that end is filled in from the germline J gene. The V gene is TRBV5-6, the J gene TRBJ2-3; the D gene is possibly TRBD2 (7 bases). V gave up 1 base and J gave up 7 bases, with 16 bases separating them. Germline V lookup: CDR1 SGHDT, CDR2 YYEEEE. The length of the CDR3 is 15 residues. CDR3 DNA (partial): TGTGCCAGCAGCTTGTTGGGGGCGGGGGAGTATACG. This encodes CASSLLGAGEYT. The full CDR3 is CASSLLGAGEYTQYF. The complete variable domain, with remaining parts taken from reference TRBV5-6 and TRBJ2-3, reads DAGVTQSPTHLIKTRGQQVTLRCSPKSGHDTVSWYQQALGQGPQFIFQYYEEEERQRGNFPDRFSGHQFPNYSSELNVNALLLGDSALYLCASSLLGAGEYTQYFGPGTRLTVL.

There are many counts of this clone. The read comes to an end 3 residues before the CDR3 does, leaving the germline J gene to fill in the end. The chain recombines TRBV20-1 with TRBJ2-5, with 13 bases that match TRBD2. The CDR3 extends over 19 amino acids. Trimming cost V 5 bases and J 5 bases; bases outside gene matches: 20. In germline, CDR1 is DFQATT, CDR2 SNEGSKA (reference sequence). The CDR3 protein is CSAPGTSGTPTQSAETQYF. The CDR3 DNA, read in part, is TGCAGTGCTCCCGGGACTAGCGGGACCCCGACTCAGAGCGCGGAGACC.

This clone was counted many times. With the read ending 3 residues before the CDR3 end, the germline J gene is used to fill in that end. V usage is TRBV19 and J usage is TRBJ2-3; D is undetermined. CDR1 is LNHDA and CDR2 is SQIVND in the germline V gene (reference sequence). Trimming stripped 5 bases from V and 6 bases from J, with 9 bases between. The CDR3 totals 12 residues. The CDR3 DNA, read in part, is TGTGCCAGTAGTCCACAAGCGGATACG. Translating gives CASSPQADT. The whole CDR3 region reads CASSPQADTQYF.

This clone was counted many times. The covered CDR3 bases are TGCAGTGCTAGAGATACGGCTAGCGGGAGGTTCGAG. Translating gives CSARDTASGRFE. The whole CDR3 reads CSARDTASGRFEQYF. The chain has TRBV20-1 and TRBJ2-7, with 11 bases aligning to TRBD2. The read ends 3 residues before the CDR3 terminus; that terminus is restored from the germline J gene. The trim removed 0 bases at V and 6 bases at J, leaving 7 bases unmatched. Germline CDR1 DFQATT, CDR2 SNEGSKA (reference sequence). The CDR3 runs 15 residues.

This clone was seen at least ten times. The CDR3 here is CASTRTEFSGANVLTF. The part of the CDR3 DNA that was read is TGTGCCAGCACTAGGACAGAATTCTCTGGGGCCAACGTC. This chain links TRBV13 with TRBJ2-6; D perhaps matches TRBD1 (6 bases). The CDR3 extends 3 residues past the end of the read, so its final part is completed from the germline J gene. Trimming pared 7 bases from V and 0 bases from J, leaving 13 bases between. The germline gives CDR1 PRHDT, CDR2 FYEKMQ (reference sequence). CDR3 length equals 16 residues.

The table lists this clone with many counts. The read falls 3 residues short of the CDR3 end, and the missing part is taken from the germline J gene. The chain is built from TRBV10-2 and TRBJ2-1, with 7 bases aligning to TRBD1. J was trimmed by 2 bases and V by 3 bases; bases with no gene match: 10. This CDR3 is 17 amino acids long. Germline lookup yields CDR1 WSHSY and CDR2 SAAADI. The CDR3 loop is CASSDGATGRAYNEQFF. The covered CDR3 bases are TGCGCCAGCAGTGATGGGGCGACAGGGCGAGCCTACAATGAG.

This clone was seen many times. The read gets to within 3 residues of the CDR3 end, and the germline J gene fills in the rest. The rearrangement uses TRBV10-1 and TRBJ2-4, with D possibly matching TRBD1 (7 bases). Germline-derived CDR1 and CDR2 are WNHNN and SYGVQD (reference sequence). The CDR3 is 16 residues long. Trimming cost V 6 bases and J 2 bases, with 17 bases left between them. CDR3 bases read: TGCGCCAGCAGGGGGGGCAGGGGGAGGTCCAAAAACATT. It specifies CASRGGRGRSKNI. The whole CDR3 sequence is CASRGGRGRSKNIQYF.

By sample share, this clone is medium-sized. The read ends 3 residues before the CDR3 terminus; that terminus is restored from the germline J gene. V gene TRBV10-3 combines with J gene TRBJ2-3; 10 bases line up with TRBD2. V lost 6 bases and J lost 1; bases outside the gene matches: 10. Per germline, CDR1 ENHRY and CDR2 SYGVKD. The CDR3 totals 17 residues. This CDR3 is CAISPSSGRGRTDTQYF. The sequenced part of the CDR3 DNA is TGTGCCATCAGCCCCTCGAGCGGGAGGGGACGCACAGATACG.

This clone has a count of ten or more. The read stops 3 residues short of the end of the CDR3; the missing end is completed from the germline J gene. V is TRBV9 and J is TRBJ2-7; maybe TRBD1 (6 bases). Per the germline V gene, CDR1 is SGDLS and CDR2 is YYNGEE. Trimming cost V 3 bases and J 2 bases, with 12 bases left between them. This CDR3 has 14 amino acids. The sequenced part of the CDR3 DNA is TGTGCCAGCAGCGAGAGGGGGACCACCTACGAG. Translation: CASSERGTTYE. In full, the CDR3 is CASSERGTTYEQYF.

To note about this clone: The read finishes 3 residues shy of the CDR3 end, and the germline J gene is used to complete it. The gene calls are TRBV18 and TRBJ1-6; 7 bases line up with TRBD1. The germline gives CDR1 KGHSH, CDR2 LQKENI. The V gene end was trimmed by 2 bases and the J gene end by 8 bases; junction bases not matched to a gene: 3. This CDR3 region has 14 residues. The CDR3 reads CASSPTGEDSPLHF. CDR3 DNA (partial): TGTGCCAGCTCACCAACAGGGGAGGATTCACCC.

This clone was seen a few times. The read is 3 residues too short to cover the CDR3 end, so that end is filled in from the germline J gene. V and J are TRBV18 and TRBJ1-1; 7 nucleotides agree with TRBD1. There are 13 residues in the CDR3. CDR1 is KGHSH, CDR2 LQKENI, per germline. V dropped 3 bases and J dropped 3; count of bases not matched to a gene: 1. The CDR3: CASSPGQDTEAFF. Partial CDR3 DNA: TGTGCCAGCTCACCCGGACAGGACACTGAA.

This clone has a count of ten or more. The CDR3 goes on 3 residues after the read ends, and that part is filled in from the germline J gene. This chain joins TRBV28 and TRBJ2-1; the match to TRBD2 covers 12 bases. Looked up from germline, CDR1 is MDHEN and CDR2 is SYDVKM. This CDR3 is 18 amino acids long. V shed 4 bases and J 4 bases; nucleotides not matched to a gene: 11. CDR3: CASSSLPGLAGLYNEQFF. The sequenced CDR3 bases are TGTGCCAGCAGTTCCCTCCCTGGACTAGCGGGACTATACAATGAG.

This clone was seen repeatedly, ten times or more. The DNA ends 3 residues before the CDR3 does, and the rest of the CDR3 is filled in from the germline J gene. The J gene is TRBJ2-7, the V gene TRBV5-1; perhaps TRBD1 as D (5 bases). The length of the CDR3 is 14 residues. CDR1 is SGHRS and CDR2 is YFSETQ in the germline V gene. V lost 0 bases, J lost 2 bases, and 9 bases lay in between. The DNA read from the CDR3 is TGCGCCAGCAGCTTGGGGGCAGGGACCTACGAG. Its translation is CASSLGAGTYE. The whole CDR3 region reads CASSLGAGTYEQYF.

This clone occurred many times. The DNA ends 3 residues before the CDR3 does, and the rest of the CDR3 is filled in from the germline J gene. The rearrangement links TRBV18 to TRBJ1-2, with a weak D call TRBD1 (6 bases). The CDR3 runs to 15 residues. The germline V gene has CDR1 KGHSH and CDR2 LQKENI. V was pared by 3 bases and J by 0 bases, with 11 bases between. The CDR3 DNA, read in part, is TGTGCCAGCTCACCGGGGGCGCAGACTAACTATGGC. Its protein product is CASSPGAQTNYG. The complete CDR3 reads CASSPGAQTNYGYTF.

This clone occurred many times. The sequenced fragment ends 3 residues before the CDR3 boundary, so the rest is inferred from the germline J gene. The chain uses TRBV20-1 and TRBJ2-2; D might be TRBD2 (6 bases). Germline CDR1 DFQATT, CDR2 SNEGSKA (reference sequence). The V and J ends lost 5 bases and 1 base respectively, with 8 bases between them. CDR3 length: 13 residues. CDR3 DNA, as far as it was read: TGCAGTGCTGGGCGGGGGAACACCGGGGAG. It is translated as CSAGRGNTGE. The whole CDR3 sequence is CSAGRGNTGELFF.

This clone occurred many times. The DNA ends 3 residues before the CDR3 does, and the rest of the CDR3 is filled in from the germline J gene. The genes are TRBV19 and TRBJ2-1, with D possibly matching TRBD1 (5 bases). CDR1 and CDR2 from the germline V gene are LNHDA and SQIVND (reference sequence). The CDR3 extends over 17 amino acids. V shed 3 bases and J shed 0 bases, with 15 bases lying between them. The CDR3: CASSINFRVSSYNEQFF. Partial CDR3 DNA: TGTGCCAGTAGTATTAACTTCAGGGTCAGCTCCTACAATGAG.

This clone was seen many times. The observed sequence ends 3 residues before the CDR3 terminus, with the missing tail filled in from the germline J gene. The rearrangement links TRBV27 to TRBJ2-1; 11 nucleotides line up with TRBD2. The CDR3 runs to 15 residues. The V segment lost 6 bases and the J segment 7 bases; nucleotides outside the gene matches: 8. Germline lookup yields CDR1 MNHEY and CDR2 SMNVEV (reference sequence). The sequenced part of the CDR3 DNA is TGTGCCAGCAGCCTCATAGCGGGAGGGCCAAATGAG. This gives the protein CASSLIAGGPNE. The whole CDR3 is CASSLIAGGPNEQFF.

In its sample, this clone was seen many times. The CDR3 end falls 3 residues outside the read, so it is completed with the germline J gene. This chain links TRBV6-9 with TRBJ2-7; 14 positions agree with TRBD2. The CDR3 contains 18 residues. Looked up from germline, CDR1 is MNHGY and CDR2 is SVAAGI. Trimming removed 2 bases from V and 3 bases from J; junction bases left unmatched: 9. The chain's CDR3 is CASSYGGTSGGTLYEQYF. The covered CDR3 bases are TGTGCCAGCAGTTATGGTGGGACTAGCGGGGGAACCCTCTACGAG.

This clone has a count of ten or more. The observed sequence ends 3 residues before the CDR3 terminus, with the missing tail filled in from the germline J gene. The chain uses TRBV20-1 and TRBJ2-7; TRBD2 matches 7 bases. CDR1 DFQATT and CDR2 SNEGSKA come from the germline V gene (reference sequence). CDR3 size: 13 residues. V was pared by 8 bases and J by 3 bases, with 10 bases of the junction left unmatched. CDR3 protein: CSTERPSGYEQYF. The CDR3 DNA, read in part, is TGCAGTACTGAGAGGCCTAGCGGCTACGAG.

This clone was recorded at least ten times. The read falls 3 residues short of the CDR3 end, and the missing part is taken from the germline J gene. The chain is built from TRBV5-1 and TRBJ1-3, with D possibly being TRBD1 (6 bases). Trimming cost V 4 bases and J 2 bases, with 13 bases left between them. Germline CDR1 reads SGHRS; CDR2 reads YFSETQ. This CDR3 is 15 amino acids long. This CDR3 reads CASSLGTSTGNTIYF. The DNA read from the CDR3 is TGCGCCAGCAGCCTAGGGACATCAACTGGAAACACC. The full variable domain, in which reference TRBV5-1 and TRBJ1-3 provide the parts outside the CDR3, is KAGVTQTPRYLIKTRGQQVTLSCSPISGHRSVSWYQQTPGQGLQFLFEYFSETQRNKGNFPGRFSGRQFSNSRSEMNVSTLELGDSALYLCASSLGTSTGNTIYFGEGSWLTVV.